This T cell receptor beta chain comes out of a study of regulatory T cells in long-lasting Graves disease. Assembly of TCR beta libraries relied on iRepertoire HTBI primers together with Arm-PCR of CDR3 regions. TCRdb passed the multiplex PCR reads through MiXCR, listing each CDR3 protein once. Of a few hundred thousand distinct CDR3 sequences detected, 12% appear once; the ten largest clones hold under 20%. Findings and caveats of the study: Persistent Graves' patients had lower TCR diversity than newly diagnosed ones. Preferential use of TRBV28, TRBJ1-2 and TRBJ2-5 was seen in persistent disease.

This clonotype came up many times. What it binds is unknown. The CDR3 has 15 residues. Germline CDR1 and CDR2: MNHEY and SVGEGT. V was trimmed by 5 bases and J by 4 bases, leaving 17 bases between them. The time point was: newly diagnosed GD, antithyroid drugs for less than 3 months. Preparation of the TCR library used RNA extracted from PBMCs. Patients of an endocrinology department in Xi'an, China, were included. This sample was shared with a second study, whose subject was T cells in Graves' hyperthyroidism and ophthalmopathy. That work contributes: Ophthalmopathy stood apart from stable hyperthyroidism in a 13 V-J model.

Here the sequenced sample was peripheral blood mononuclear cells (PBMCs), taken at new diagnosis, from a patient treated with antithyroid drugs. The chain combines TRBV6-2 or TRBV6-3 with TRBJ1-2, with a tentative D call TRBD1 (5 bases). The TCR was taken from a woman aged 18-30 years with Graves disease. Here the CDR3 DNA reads TGTGCCAGCAGTACGCTCGAGGCAGGGATCTATGGCTACACCTTC. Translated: CASSTLEAGIYGYTF.